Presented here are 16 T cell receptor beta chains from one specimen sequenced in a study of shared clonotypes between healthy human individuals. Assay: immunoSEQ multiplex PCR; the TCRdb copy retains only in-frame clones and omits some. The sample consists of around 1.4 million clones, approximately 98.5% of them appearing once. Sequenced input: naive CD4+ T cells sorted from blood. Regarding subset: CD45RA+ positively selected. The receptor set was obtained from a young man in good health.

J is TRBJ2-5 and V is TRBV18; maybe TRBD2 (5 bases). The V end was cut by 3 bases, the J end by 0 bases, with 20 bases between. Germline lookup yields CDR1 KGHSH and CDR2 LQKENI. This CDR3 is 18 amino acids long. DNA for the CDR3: TGTGCCAGCTCACCCCTTGTGGTCAGCGGATCGTACCAAGAGACCCAGTACTTC. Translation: CASSPLVVSGSYQETQYF.

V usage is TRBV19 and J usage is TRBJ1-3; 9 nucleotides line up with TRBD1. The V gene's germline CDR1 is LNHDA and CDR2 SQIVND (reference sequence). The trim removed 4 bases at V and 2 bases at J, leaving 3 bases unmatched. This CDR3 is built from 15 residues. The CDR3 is CASSTGQGTGNTIYF. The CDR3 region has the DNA TGTGCCAGTAGTACCGGACAGGGGACTGGAAACACCATATATTTT.

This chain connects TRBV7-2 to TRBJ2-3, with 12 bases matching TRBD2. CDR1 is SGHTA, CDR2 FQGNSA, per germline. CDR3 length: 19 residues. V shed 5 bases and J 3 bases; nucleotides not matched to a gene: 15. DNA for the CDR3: TGTGCCAGCAGCCGCGGACTAGCGGGACCCCGGCGACGGACAGATACGCAGTATTTT. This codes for CASSRGLAGPRRRTDTQYF.

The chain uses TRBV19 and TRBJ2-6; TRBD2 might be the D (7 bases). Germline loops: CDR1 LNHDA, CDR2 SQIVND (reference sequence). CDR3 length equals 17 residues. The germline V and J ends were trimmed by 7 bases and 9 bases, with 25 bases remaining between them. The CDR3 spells CASKDVGGPLGGNVLTF. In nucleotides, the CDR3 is TGTGCCAGTAAGGACGTCGGGGGGCCTCTGGGCGGCAACGTCCTGACTTTC.

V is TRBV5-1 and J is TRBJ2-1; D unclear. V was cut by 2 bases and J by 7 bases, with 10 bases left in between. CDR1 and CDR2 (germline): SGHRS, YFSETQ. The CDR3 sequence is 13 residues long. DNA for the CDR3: TGCGCCAGCAGCTTTTCCACTGTGAATGAGCAGTTCTTC. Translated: CASSFSTVNEQFF. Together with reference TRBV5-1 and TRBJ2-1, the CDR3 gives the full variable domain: KAGVTQTPRYLIKTRGQQVTLSCSPISGHRSVSWYQQTPGQGLQFLFEYFSETQRNKGNFPGRFSGRQFSNSRSEMNVSTLELGDSALYLCASSFSTVNEQFFGPGTRLTVL.

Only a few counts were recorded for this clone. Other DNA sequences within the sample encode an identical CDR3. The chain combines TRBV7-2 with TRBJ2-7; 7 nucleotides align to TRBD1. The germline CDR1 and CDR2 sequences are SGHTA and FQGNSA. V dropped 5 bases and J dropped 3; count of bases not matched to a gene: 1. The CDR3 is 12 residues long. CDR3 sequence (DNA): TGTGCCAGCAGCCGACAGGGCTACGAGCAGTACTTC. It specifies CASSRQGYEQYF.

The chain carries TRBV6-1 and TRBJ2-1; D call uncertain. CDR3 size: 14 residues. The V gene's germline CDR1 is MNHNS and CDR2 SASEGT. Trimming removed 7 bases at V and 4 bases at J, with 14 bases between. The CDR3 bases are TGTGCCAGCACCCCCCCTGGCAGGTACAATGAGCAGTTCTTC. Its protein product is CASTPPGRYNEQFF.

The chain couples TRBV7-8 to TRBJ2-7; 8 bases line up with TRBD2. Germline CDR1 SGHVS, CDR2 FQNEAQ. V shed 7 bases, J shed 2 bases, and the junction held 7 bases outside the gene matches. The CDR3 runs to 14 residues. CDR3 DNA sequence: TGTGCCAGCAAAGTAGCGGGACTTACCTACGAGCAGTACTTC. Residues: CASKVAGLTYEQYF.

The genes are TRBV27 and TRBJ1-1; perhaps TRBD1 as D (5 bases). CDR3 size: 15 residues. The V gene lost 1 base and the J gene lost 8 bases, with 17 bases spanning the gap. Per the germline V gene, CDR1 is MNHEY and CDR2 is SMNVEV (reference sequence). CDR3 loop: CASSLLGLTANEAFF. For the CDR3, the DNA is TGTGCCAGCAGTTTATTGGGTCTGACAGCCAACGAAGCTTTCTTT.

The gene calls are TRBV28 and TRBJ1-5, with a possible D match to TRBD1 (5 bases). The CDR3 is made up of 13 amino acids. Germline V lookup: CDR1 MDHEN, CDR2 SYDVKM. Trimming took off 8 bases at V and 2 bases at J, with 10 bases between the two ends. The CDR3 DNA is TGTGCCAGCCAGGGAAGGCGCAATCAGCCCCAGCATTTT. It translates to CASQGRRNQPQHF.

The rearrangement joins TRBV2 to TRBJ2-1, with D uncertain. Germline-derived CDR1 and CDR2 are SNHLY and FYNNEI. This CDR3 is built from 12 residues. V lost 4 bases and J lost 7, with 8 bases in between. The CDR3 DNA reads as TGTGCCAGCAGTGCCTTAGCTAATGAGCAGTTCTTC. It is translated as CASSALANEQFF. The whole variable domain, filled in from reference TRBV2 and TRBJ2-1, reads EPEVTQTPSHQVTQMGQEVILRCVPISNHLYFYWYRQILGQKVEFLVSFYNNEISEKSEIFDDQFSVERPDGSNFTLKIRSTKLEDSAMYFCASSALANEQFFGPGTRLTVL.

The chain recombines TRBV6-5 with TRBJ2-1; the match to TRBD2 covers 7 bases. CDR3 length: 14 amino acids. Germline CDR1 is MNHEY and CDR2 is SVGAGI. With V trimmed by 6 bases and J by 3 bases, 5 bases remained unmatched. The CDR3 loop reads CASRVLALYNEQFF. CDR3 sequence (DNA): TGTGCCAGCAGGGTACTAGCGCTCTACAATGAGCAGTTCTTC.

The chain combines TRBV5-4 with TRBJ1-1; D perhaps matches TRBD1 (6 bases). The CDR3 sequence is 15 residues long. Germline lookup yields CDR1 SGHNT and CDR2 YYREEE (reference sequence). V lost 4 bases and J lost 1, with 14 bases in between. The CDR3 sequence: CASSRGGFKNTEAFF. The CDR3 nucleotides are TGTGCCAGCAGCAGAGGGGGGTTCAAGAACACTGAAGCTTTCTTT.

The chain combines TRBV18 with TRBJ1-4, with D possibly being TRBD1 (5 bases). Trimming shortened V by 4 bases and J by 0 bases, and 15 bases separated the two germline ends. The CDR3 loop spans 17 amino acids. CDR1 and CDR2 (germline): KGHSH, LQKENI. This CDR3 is CASSLLVDRPTNEKLFF. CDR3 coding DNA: TGTGCCAGCTCACTTCTGGTCGACAGACCAACTAATGAAAAACTGTTTTTT.

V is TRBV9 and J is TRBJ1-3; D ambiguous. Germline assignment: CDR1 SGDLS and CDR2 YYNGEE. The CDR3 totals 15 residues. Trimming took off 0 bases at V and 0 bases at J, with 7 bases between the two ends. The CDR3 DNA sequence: TGTGCCAGCAGCGTAGCGTCTTCCTCTGGAAACACCATATATTTT. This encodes CASSVASSSGNTIYF.

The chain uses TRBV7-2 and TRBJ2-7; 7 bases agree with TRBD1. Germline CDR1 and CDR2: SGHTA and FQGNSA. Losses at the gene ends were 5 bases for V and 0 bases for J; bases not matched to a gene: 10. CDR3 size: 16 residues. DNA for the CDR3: TGTGCCAGCAGCACCAGAGGGGGACAGAGCTCCTACGAGCAGTACTTC. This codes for CASSTRGGQSSYEQYF.